This T cell receptor beta chain emerged from a study of shared clonotypes between healthy human individuals. Each of the donors was a healthy adult who was HIV-negative and had not had a recent acute infection or vaccination. Assay used: immunoSEQ multiplex PCR; TCRdb lists only in-frame clones, some missing. The sample has 1,400,000 or so clones, just under 99% seen once. The V and J ends lost 2 bases and 12 bases respectively, with 10 bases between them. The CDR3 is 11 amino acids. Germline V gives CDR1 SEHNR, CDR2 FQNEAQ (reference sequence). The rearrangement links TRBV7-9 to TRBJ1-1; a weak D match, TRBD1 (5 bases). This sequence originates from a man aged 25 to 45 in good health. The sequencing sample was made of naive CD4+ T cells sorted from blood. Documented subset: CD45RA+ positively selected. The CDR3 sequence: CASSLTGLTFF. The CDR3 DNA sequence: TGTGCCAGCAGCTTAACAGGCCTGACTTTCTTT.